Each of the 12 T cell receptor beta chains below was sequenced from the same sample in a study of blood T cell repertoires in COVID-19. Produced via immunoSEQ multiplex PCR; TCRdb's table is partial and in-frame only. The sample has around 300,000 clones, 80% to 95% seen once; the top ten hold approximately 6.8%. Sequenced: peripheral blood. All receptors come from a young woman with COVID-19, enrolled during active disease.

This rearrangement joins TRBV7-9 to TRBJ2-7; 9 bases agree with TRBD1. The CDR3 sequence is 15 residues long. Germline CDR1 and CDR2: SEHNR and FQNEAQ (reference sequence). Trimming removed 4 bases from V and 5 bases from J; junction bases left unmatched: 9. Here the CDR3 reads CASSSGTGLGDEQYF. DNA for the CDR3: TGTGCCAGCAGCTCCGGGACAGGGCTTGGGGACGAGCAGTACTTC.

V usage is TRBV4-1 and J usage is TRBJ2-3, with 12 bases lining up with TRBD2. This CDR3 comprises 16 residues. Germline CDR1 and CDR2: MGHRA and YSYEKL. With V trimmed by 0 bases and J by 6 bases, 4 bases remained unmatched. CDR3 amino acids: CASSQETSGSWDTQYF. DNA of the CDR3: TGCGCCAGCAGCCAAGAGACTAGCGGGAGTTGGGATACGCAGTATTTT.

For the CDR3, the DNA is TGTGCCAGCAGCTCGACAGTTTACAATGAGCAGTTCTTC. It translates to CASSSTVYNEQFF. The chain combines TRBV5-4 with TRBJ2-1; TRBD1 is a possible D gene (5 bases). Germline V gene lookup returns CDR1 SGHNT and CDR2 YYREEE (reference sequence). Trimming removed 3 bases at V and 4 bases at J, with 8 bases between. The CDR3 totals 13 residues.

The V and J genes are TRBV2 and TRBJ2-1, with TRBD2 identical over 8 bases. Germline loops: CDR1 SNHLY, CDR2 FYNNEI. V gave up 5 bases and J gave up 4 bases; unmatched junction bases: 7. CDR3 size: 15 residues. CDR3 protein: CASSQGAGAYNEQFF. Here the CDR3 DNA reads TGTGCCAGCAGTCAAGGAGCGGGAGCGTACAATGAGCAGTTCTTC.

This clone has just one count. This chain uses TRBV28 with TRBJ1-5; D call uncertain. Germline V lookup: CDR1 MDHEN, CDR2 SYDVKM. Trimming removed 4 bases from V and 0 bases from J, with 10 bases in between. This CDR3 region has 15 residues. CDR3 nucleotides: TGTGCCAGCAGTTCCGGGAGTGATAGCAATCAGCCCCAGCATTTT. This sequence encodes CASSSGSDSNQPQHF.

The chain carries TRBV4-2 and TRBJ2-1; D is possibly TRBD1 (7 bases). The V end lost 2 bases, the J end lost 10 bases, and 21 bases lay between the germline ends. From germline, CDR1 is LGHNA and CDR2 YNFKEQ. CDR3 length: 16 residues. CDR3 protein: CASSQSRWAGGGEQFF. CDR3 DNA: TGTGCCAGCAGCCAATCGCGCTGGGCAGGGGGAGGAGAGCAGTTCTTC.

This clone was observed a handful of times. The rearrangement joins TRBV18 to TRBJ2-1; 9 positions agree with TRBD2. The CDR3 runs to 15 residues. V gave up 2 bases and J gave up 7 bases; unmatched junction bases: 6. The germline gives CDR1 KGHSH, CDR2 LQKENI. The CDR3, as DNA: TGTGCCAGCTCACCAGCAGCGGGAGGAGGGAATGAGCAGTTCTTC. As protein: CASSPAAGGGNEQFF. The full variable domain, its missing parts supplied by reference TRBV18 and TRBJ2-1, is NAGVMQNPRHLVRRRGQEARLRCSPMKGHSHVYWYRQLPEEGLKFMVYLQKENIIDESGMPKERFSAEFPKEGPSILRIQQVVRGDSAAYFCASSPAAGGGNEQFFGPGTRLTVL.

The chain joins TRBV4-1 to TRBJ2-2, with a tentative D call TRBD1 (8 bases). There are 20 residues in the CDR3. Deletions cut 3 bases from V and 6 bases from J, with 29 bases between. Germline CDR1 is MGHRA and CDR2 is YSYEKL. The CDR3, as DNA: TGCGCCAGCAGCCATCCCCGGGACAGGTCGCGCGGGAGACTTCCCGGGGAGCTGTTTTTT. Translating gives CASSHPRDRSRGRLPGELFF.

The chain employs TRBV7-9 and TRBJ2-1; D ambiguous. The CDR3 has 14 amino acids. Germline V CDR1 and CDR2: SEHNR, FQNEAQ (reference sequence). V was clipped by 1 base and J by 6 bases, with 10 bases between them. CDR3: CASSLGLPRNEQFF. The CDR3 DNA reads TGTGCCAGCAGCTTAGGCCTACCACGCAATGAGCAGTTCTTC.

The genes are TRBV5-4 and TRBJ1-2; 7 bases match TRBD1. The trim removed 4 bases at V and 0 bases at J, leaving 3 bases unmatched. Germline V lookup: CDR1 SGHNT, CDR2 YYREEE (reference sequence). The CDR3 has 14 residues. In DNA, the CDR3 is TGTGCCAGCAGCCCGGGACAGTCTAACTATGGCTACACCTTC. Protein: CASSPGQSNYGYTF.

This rearrangement joins TRBV5-1 to TRBJ2-5, with D possibly matching TRBD1 (6 bases). The germline gives CDR1 SGHRS, CDR2 YFSETQ. V was trimmed by 4 bases and J by 5 bases, leaving 9 bases between them. The CDR3 covers 12 residues. CDR3 nucleotides: TGCGCCAGCAGCCAGCAGGGGGAGACCCAGTACTTC. As protein: CASSQQGETQYF.

The J gene is TRBJ2-2, the V gene TRBV6-5; the match to TRBD2 covers 10 bases. Germline CDR1 MNHEY, CDR2 SVGAGI. The V gene end was trimmed by 6 bases and the J gene end by 2 bases; junction bases not matched to a gene: 3. The length of the CDR3 is 15 residues. The CDR3 loop reads CASRRTSGNTGELFF. For the CDR3, the DNA is TGTGCCAGCAGGAGGACTAGCGGTAACACCGGGGAGCTGTTTTTT.